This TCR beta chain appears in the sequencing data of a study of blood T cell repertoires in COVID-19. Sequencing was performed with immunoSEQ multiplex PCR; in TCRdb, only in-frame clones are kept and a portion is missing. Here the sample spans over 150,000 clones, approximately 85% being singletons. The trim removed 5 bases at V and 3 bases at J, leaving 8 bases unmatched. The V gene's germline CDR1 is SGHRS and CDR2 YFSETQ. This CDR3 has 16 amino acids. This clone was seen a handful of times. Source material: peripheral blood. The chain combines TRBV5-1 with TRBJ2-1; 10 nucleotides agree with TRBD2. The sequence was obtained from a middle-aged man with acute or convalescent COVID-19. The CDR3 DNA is TGCGCCAGCAGGCCGACCGGGACTAGCGACTACAATGAGCAGTTCTTC. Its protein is CASRPTGTSDYNEQFF.